These T cell receptor beta chains were read from a single sample in a study of T cells after yellow fever vaccination. Each CDR3 protein is one row after TCRdb ran MiXCR on the 5' RACE reads. Among some 250,000 distinct CDR3 sequences listed, 6.5% to 8.5% were seen once. The sample here was CD4+ T cells sorted from PBMCs, taken 15 days after the yellow fever booster vaccination. The source of these receptors is a man aged 30-40 years who received the YFV17D yellow fever vaccine. CDR3s include the opening cysteine and the closing phenylalanine or tryptophan. Each record gives: J gene, clone size, CDR3 length, D gene, V gene, CDR3 protein, CDR3 DNA. D genes are given only for firm matches. Clone size is stated in some rows and not others, as once, few, many or a class when expanded.

j_call: TRBJ2-7
clone_size: many
cdr3_length: 17
d_call: TRBD2
v_call: TRBV7-2
cdr3_aa: CASSLATSSGGTYEQYF
cdr3_nt: TGTGCCAGCAGCTTAGCCACATCTAGCGGGGGGACCTACGAGCAGTACTTC

j_call: TRBJ1-4
clone_size: few
cdr3_length: 16
d_call: TRBD1
v_call: TRBV4-2
cdr3_aa: CASSQDRGTGNEKLFF
cdr3_nt: TGTGCCAGCAGCCAAGATCGGGGGACAGGTAACGAAAAACTGTTTTTT

j_call: TRBJ1-4
clone_size: .
cdr3_length: 18
d_call: TRBD1
v_call: TRBV5-1
cdr3_aa: CASSSPGTGFSTNEKLFF
cdr3_nt: TGCGCCAGCAGCTCCCCCGGGACAGGGTTTTCAACTAATGAAAAACTGTTTTTT

j_call: TRBJ2-5
clone_size: .
cdr3_length: 16
d_call: TRBD1
v_call: TRBV11-2
cdr3_aa: CASSSLGQGAIKTQYF
cdr3_nt: TGTGCCAGCAGCTCCCTAGGACAGGGGGCTATAAAGACCCAGTACTTC

j_call: TRBJ1-6
clone_size: .
cdr3_length: 14
d_call: .
v_call: TRBV19
cdr3_aa: CASSPTGVNSPLHF
cdr3_nt: TGTGCCAGTAGCCCGACAGGCGTTAATTCACCCCTCCACTTT

j_call: TRBJ2-4
clone_size: few
cdr3_length: 16
d_call: .
v_call: TRBV7-9
cdr3_aa: CASSRSALVAKNIQYF
cdr3_nt: TGTGCCAGCAGCCGAAGTGCGTTGGTAGCCAAAAACATTCAGTACTTC

j_call: TRBJ2-7
clone_size: many
cdr3_length: 12
d_call: .
v_call: TRBV2
cdr3_aa: CASSVKGYEQYF
cdr3_nt: TGTGCCAGCAGTGTTAAGGGCTACGAGCAGTACTTC

j_call: TRBJ2-1
clone_size: .
cdr3_length: 12
d_call: TRBD2
v_call: TRBV20-1
cdr3_aa: CSGGTSGDEQFF
cdr3_nt: TGCAGCGGTGGGACTAGCGGGGATGAGCAGTTCTTC

j_call: TRBJ2-3
clone_size: .
cdr3_length: 15
d_call: TRBD2
v_call: TRBV5-1
cdr3_aa: CASSLVGGFTDTQYF
cdr3_nt: TGCGCCAGCAGCTTGGTGGGAGGGTTCACAGATACGCAGTATTTT

j_call: TRBJ2-1
clone_size: few
cdr3_length: 14
d_call: .
v_call: TRBV29-1
cdr3_aa: CSVHRRRGANEQFF
cdr3_nt: TGCAGCGTCCACCGCCGTCGGGGGGCGAATGAGCAGTTCTTC

j_call: TRBJ2-1
clone_size: many
cdr3_length: 13
d_call: .
v_call: TRBV5-1
cdr3_aa: CASSFGWEGEQFF
cdr3_nt: TGCGCCAGCAGCTTCGGATGGGAAGGCGAGCAGTTCTTC

j_call: TRBJ2-2
clone_size: many
cdr3_length: 14
d_call: TRBD1
v_call: TRBV5-1
cdr3_aa: CASSLGGVTGELFF
cdr3_nt: TGCGCCAGCAGTCTAGGGGGCGTCACCGGGGAGCTGTTTTTT

j_call: TRBJ2-3
clone_size: .
cdr3_length: 14
d_call: TRBD2
v_call: TRBV12-5
cdr3_aa: CASGPGLAPDTQYF
cdr3_nt: TGTGCTAGTGGACCGGGACTAGCACCAGATACGCAGTATTTT

j_call: TRBJ2-3
clone_size: few
cdr3_length: 14
d_call: TRBD1
v_call: TRBV5-1
cdr3_aa: CASSPGQLVDTQYF
cdr3_nt: TGCGCCAGCAGCCCGGGACAGCTAGTAGATACGCAGTATTTT

j_call: TRBJ2-4
clone_size: .
cdr3_length: 17
d_call: TRBD2
v_call: TRBV5-1
cdr3_aa: CASSLWASGRGLNIQYF
cdr3_nt: TGCGCCAGCAGCTTGTGGGCTAGCGGGAGGGGATTAAACATTCAGTACTTC

j_call: TRBJ2-3
clone_size: .
cdr3_length: 14
d_call: .
v_call: TRBV10-3
cdr3_aa: CAISQSQGSDTQYF
cdr3_nt: TGTGCCATCAGTCAAAGTCAGGGGTCAGATACGCAGTATTTT

j_call: TRBJ2-1
clone_size: many
cdr3_length: 17
d_call: TRBD2
v_call: TRBV7-3
cdr3_aa: CASSLRGLGAPHNEQFF
cdr3_nt: TGTGCCAGCAGCTTAAGAGGACTAGGGGCCCCCCACAATGAGCAGTTCTTC

j_call: TRBJ2-5
clone_size: few
cdr3_length: 11
d_call: .
v_call: TRBV29-1
cdr3_aa: CSTGLQETQYF
cdr3_nt: TGCAGCACCGGGTTGCAAGAGACCCAGTACTTC

j_call: TRBJ2-6
clone_size: .
cdr3_length: 16
d_call: .
v_call: TRBV5-5
cdr3_aa: CASTKSRASGANVLTF
cdr3_nt: TGTGCCAGCACCAAATCTAGGGCCTCTGGGGCCAACGTCCTGACTTTC

j_call: TRBJ2-1
clone_size: few
cdr3_length: 16
d_call: .
v_call: TRBV7-3
cdr3_aa: CASSFRDSSSYNEQFF
cdr3_nt: TGTGCCAGCAGCTTCAGAGATTCCAGCTCCTACAATGAGCAGTTCTTC

j_call: TRBJ1-2
clone_size: .
cdr3_length: 15
d_call: .
v_call: TRBV5-1
cdr3_aa: CASSSSLDRNYGYTF
cdr3_nt: TGCGCCAGCAGCTCATCCCTGGACAGAAACTATGGCTACACCTTC

j_call: TRBJ2-7
clone_size: few
cdr3_length: 15
d_call: .
v_call: TRBV1
cdr3_aa: CTSSQVLAGGYEQYF
cdr3_nt: TGCACCAGCAGCCAAGTACTAGCGGGAGGGTACGAGCAGTACTTC

j_call: TRBJ2-3
clone_size: many
cdr3_length: 14
d_call: TRBD2
v_call: TRBV5-1
cdr3_aa: CASSAGLAGDTQYF
cdr3_nt: TGCGCCAGCAGCGCGGGACTAGCGGGAGATACGCAGTATTTT

j_call: TRBJ1-1
clone_size: few
cdr3_length: 12
d_call: .
v_call: TRBV20-1
cdr3_aa: CSAGNGNTEAFF
cdr3_nt: TGCAGTGCCGGAAACGGGAACACTGAAGCTTTCTTT

j_call: TRBJ1-6
clone_size: .
cdr3_length: 17
d_call: .
v_call: TRBV18
cdr3_aa: CASSPRTLSSYNSPLHF
cdr3_nt: TGTGCCAGCTCACCACGGACACTAAGCTCCTATAATTCACCCCTCCACTTT

j_call: TRBJ2-7
clone_size: few
cdr3_length: 15
d_call: TRBD1
v_call: TRBV25-1
cdr3_aa: CASSDPGQGAYEQYF
cdr3_nt: TGTGCCAGCAGTGATCCCGGACAGGGTGCCTACGAGCAGTACTTC

j_call: TRBJ2-3
clone_size: many
cdr3_length: 15
d_call: .
v_call: TRBV7-2
cdr3_aa: CASSLDRQSTDTQYF
cdr3_nt: TGTGCCAGCAGCTTAGACAGACAGAGCACAGATACGCAGTATTTT

j_call: TRBJ2-5
clone_size: .
cdr3_length: 15
d_call: .
v_call: TRBV19
cdr3_aa: CASSLSRGNQETQYF
cdr3_nt: TGTGCCAGTAGCCTCTCGAGGGGGAATCAAGAGACCCAGTACTTC

j_call: TRBJ1-6
clone_size: few
cdr3_length: 14
d_call: .
v_call: TRBV7-2
cdr3_aa: CASSQERLGGPLHF
cdr3_nt: TGTGCCAGCAGCCAGGAGAGGCTGGGAGGACCCCTCCACTTT